This TCR beta chain is drawn from a study of CD8 T cells in ankylosing spondylitis. TCRdb re-called the 5' RACE reads with MiXCR, one entry per CDR3 protein. The profile covers about 220,000 distinct CDR3 sequences, with about 7.3% appearing a single time and 11% to 15% taken by the ten largest. This clonotype was observed many times. Its antigen is not known. General study points: Made up of about eight highly homologous variants, a TCR beta motif appeared characteristic of ankylosing spondylitis blood.

Specimen: blood, either unsorted or a sorted T cell fraction (not recorded which). This sequence originates from a male donor with ankylosing spondylitis.

The CDR3 DNA reads as TGTGCCAGCAGCCCTCAGGAATTTTTCTACGAGCAGTACTTC. It encodes CASSPQEFFYEQYF. This chain links TRBV3-1 with TRBJ2-7; the D is unclear. This CDR3 contains 14 residues. Germline CDR1 is LGHDT and CDR2 is YNNKEL (reference sequence). V lost 4 bases and J lost 3, with 13 bases in between.